Presented here are 22 T cell receptor beta chains from one specimen sequenced in a study of regulatory T cells in long-lasting Graves disease. Arm-PCR of CDR3 regions with iRepertoire HTBI primers generated TCR beta libraries. MiXCR was run by TCRdb on the multiplex PCR reads, yielding one entry per CDR3 protein. Altogether 400,000 to 500,000 distinct CDR3 sequences are present, approximately 16% being singletons, with the ten largest covering approximately 11%. Time point meaning: newly diagnosed GD, antithyroid drugs for less than 3 months. Making the TCR library involved RNA that had been extracted from PBMCs. This same sample was also part of a study on T cells in Graves' hyperthyroidism and ophthalmopathy.

This specimen consisted of peripheral blood mononuclear cells (PBMCs), obtained at new diagnosis, from a patient treated with antithyroid drugs. The receptors stem from a young woman with Graves disease.

The table lists this clonotype with many counts. This chain uses TRBV5-1 with TRBJ2-3; the D call may be TRBD1 or TRBD2 (5 bases each). Trimming pared 1 base from V and 0 bases from J, leaving 12 bases between. The germline V gene encodes CDR1 SGHRS and CDR2 YFSETQ. The CDR3 totals 16 residues. CDR3 region: CASSLRDVTSTDTQYF. The CDR3 nucleotides are TGCGCCAGCAGCTTGAGGGACGTCACAAGCACAGATACGCAGTATTTT. Supplemented by reference TRBV5-1 and TRBJ2-3, the full variable domain reads KAGVTQTPRYLIKTRGQQVTLSCSPISGHRSVSWYQQTPGQGLQFLFEYFSETQRNKGNFPGRFSGRQFSNSRSEMNVSTLELGDSALYLCASSLRDVTSTDTQYFGPGTRLTVL.

The sample holds many counts of this clonotype. The rearrangement joins TRBV3-1 to TRBJ1-2; D possibly corresponds to TRBD1 (5 bases). CDR1 LGHDT and CDR2 YNNKEL come from the germline V gene (reference sequence). V dropped 4 bases and J dropped 0 bases, with 9 bases sitting between them. This CDR3 spans 14 amino acids. CDR3 region: CASSRGTTNYGYTF. The CDR3 region has the DNA TGTGCCAGCAGCCGGGGGACTACTAACTATGGCTACACCTTC.

This clonotype was picked up many times. This chain uses TRBV28 with TRBJ2-7, with D perhaps TRBD1 or TRBD2 (5 bases each). Trimming took off 3 bases at V and 6 bases at J, with 9 bases between the two ends. Germline CDR1 is MDHEN and CDR2 is SYDVKM. The CDR3 sequence is 12 residues long. The DNA of the CDR3 is TGTGCCAGCAGTTTTAGGGGAGTCGAGCAGTACTTC. Protein product: CASSFRGVEQYF.

This clonotype was seen a few times. This rearrangement joins TRBV3-1 to TRBJ1-3; 8 bases agree with TRBD1. Germline loops: CDR1 LGHDT, CDR2 YNNKEL (reference sequence). Trimming cost V 5 bases and J 0 bases; bases outside gene matches: 6. This CDR3 comprises 16 residues. The CDR3 DNA reads TGTGCCAGCAGCGACCCCGGACAGGGCTCTGGAAACACCATATATTTT. Translating gives CASSDPGQGSGNTIYF.

The sample holds many counts of this clonotype. The V call is TRBV7-8, the J call TRBJ1-1; a weak D match, TRBD1 (5 bases). CDR3 size: 15 residues. V was cut by 5 bases and J by 1 base, with 14 bases left in between. From germline, CDR1 is SGHVS and CDR2 FQNEAQ. For the CDR3, the DNA is TGTGCCAGCAGCCAAGCAGGGTTTGGGAACACTGAAGCTTTCTTT. Encoded protein: CASSQAGFGNTEAFF.

There are many counts of this clonotype. V usage is TRBV15 and J usage is TRBJ1-1; weak D call: TRBD1 (6 bases). V dropped 2 bases and J dropped 1 base, with 8 bases sitting between them. The CDR3 has 14 residues. The germline V gene encodes CDR1 LNHNV and CDR2 YYDKDF (reference sequence). The CDR3 sequence: CATSRSQGNTEAFF. The CDR3 DNA follows: TGTGCCACCAGCAGATCACAGGGGAACACTGAAGCTTTCTTT.

To note about this clonotype: A read error may be the cause here, since a much bigger clone is one base away. V usage is TRBV2 and J usage is TRBJ2-7; D is perhaps TRBD1 (6 bases). The germline V gene has CDR1 SNHLY and CDR2 FYNNEI. V was cut by 10 bases and J by 7 bases, with 14 bases left in between. CDR3 length: 11 residues. CDR3 coding DNA: TGTGCCAACGGACAGAGGCTAGAGCAGTACTTC. The encoded protein is CANGQRLEQYF.

The sample holds many counts of this clonotype. This rearrangement joins TRBV7-2 to TRBJ2-1, with TRBD2 matching 12 bases. With 5 bases clipped from V and 10 bases from J, the junction kept 9 bases outside the gene matches. Germline lookup yields CDR1 SGHTA and CDR2 FQGNSA. The CDR3 has 15 amino acids. The CDR3 region has the DNA TGTGCCAGCAGCCCTAGCGGGAGGGGCGACGGGGAGCAGTTCTTC. It codes for CASSPSGRGDGEQFF.

This clonotype was observed many times. The chain couples TRBV6-2 or TRBV6-3 to TRBJ2-1; D gene unclear. V lost 5 bases and J lost 4, with 21 bases in between. From germline, CDR1 is MNHEY and CDR2 SVGEGT. The CDR3 runs to 17 residues. CDR3 nucleotides: TGTGCCAGCAGTAGGCCCTTGGTCCGCATGGGATACAATGAGCAGTTCTTC. It yields the protein CASSRPLVRMGYNEQFF.

This clonotype was seen at least ten times. The V and J genes are TRBV2 and TRBJ2-7; D possibly corresponds to TRBD1 (5 bases). Germline V gene sequence: CDR1 SNHLY, CDR2 FYNNEI. The CDR3 has 11 residues. V lost 6 bases and J 3 bases, leaving 6 bases between the germline ends. DNA of the CDR3: TGTGCCAGCAGGGGGCTCTACGAGCAGTACTTC. Residues: CASRGLYEQYF.

The V gene is TRBV27, the J gene TRBJ2-3, with D possibly matching TRBD2 (5 bases). The CDR3 runs to 19 residues. Germline V gene sequence: CDR1 MNHEY, CDR2 SMNVEV (reference sequence). The ends were cut back, 2 bases at V and 6 bases at J, with 27 bases in the middle. DNA of the CDR3: TGTGCCAGCAGTTTACCCCCCGGATCTTTGGCGCCGGGGTTGGATACGCAGTATTTT. Translation gives CASSLPPGSLAPGLDTQYF.

This clonotype was counted at least ten times. The V and J genes are TRBV18 and TRBJ2-1; D may be TRBD1 (5 bases). Deletions cut 4 bases from V and 4 bases from J, with 14 bases between. Per the germline V gene, CDR1 is KGHSH and CDR2 is LQKENI. The CDR3 has 15 residues. The CDR3 protein is CASSQQGGDYNEQFF. The CDR3 DNA follows: TGTGCCAGCTCACAGCAGGGCGGAGATTACAATGAGCAGTTCTTC.

The chain carries TRBV18 and TRBJ2-2, with 11 bases matching TRBD2. This CDR3 has 17 amino acids. The V gene end was trimmed by 1 base and the J gene end by 5 bases; junction bases not matched to a gene: 6. Germline CDR1 and CDR2: KGHSH and LQKENI. The CDR3 DNA sequence: TGTGCCAGCTCACCACGGGGGACTAGCGGACAAACCGGGGAGCTGTTTTTT. Amino acid sequence: CASSPRGTSGQTGELFF.

This clonotype was recorded many times. The limits of the CDR3 on the DNA are not certain, so only TCRdb's listed CDR3 is given. The rearrangement links TRBV29-1 to TRBJ1-2; the D call TRBD1 from the table was never checked on the DNA. Germline V gives CDR1 SQVTM, CDR2 ANQGSEA. The CDR3 spans 12 amino acids, including both terminal residues. The CDR3 spells CSVATGTLDGTF.

This clonotype was found many times. V is TRBV18 and J is TRBJ1-1; 9 bases align to TRBD1. Germline CDR1 KGHSH, CDR2 LQKENI. J was trimmed by 4 bases and V by 4 bases; bases with no gene match: 19. This CDR3 comprises 19 residues. CDR3 bases: TGTGCCAGCTCACTTATGCATACAGGGGGCGCAAGATTGGGCACTGAAGCTTTCTTT. Translating gives CASSLMHTGGARLGTEAFF.

This clonotype was seen only a few times. The V call is TRBV18, the J call TRBJ1-1, with D hard to call. Germline V lookup: CDR1 KGHSH, CDR2 LQKENI. The CDR3 covers 16 residues. V was pared by 5 bases and J by 0 bases, with 16 bases between. As DNA, the CDR3 is TGTGCCAGCTCAGTTTCCCAAGTTCCGATGAACACTGAAGCTTTCTTT. Protein product: CASSVSQVPMNTEAFF. Combining the CDR3 with reference TRBV18 and TRBJ1-1 gives the whole variable domain NAGVMQNPRHLVRRRGQEARLRCSPMKGHSHVYWYRQLPEEGLKFMVYLQKENIIDESGMPKERFSAEFPKEGPSILRIQQVVRGDSAAYFCASSVSQVPMNTEAFFGQGTRLTVV.

This clonotype has at least ten counts. This chain joins TRBV5-1 and TRBJ2-1; D remains ambiguous. V lost 0 bases to trimming and J lost 8 bases, with 9 bases between them. Germline V CDR1 and CDR2: SGHRS, YFSETQ. This CDR3 contains 13 residues. CDR3 nucleotide sequence: TGCGCCAGCAGCTTGGGTCAGGTCCATGAGCAGTTCTTC. Translation: CASSLGQVHEQFF. Supplemented by reference TRBV5-1 and TRBJ2-1, the full variable domain reads KAGVTQTPRYLIKTRGQQVTLSCSPISGHRSVSWYQQTPGQGLQFLFEYFSETQRNKGNFPGRFSGRQFSNSRSEMNVSTLELGDSALYLCASSLGQVHEQFFGPGTRLTVL.

The rearrangement uses TRBV11-2 and TRBJ1-5; possibly TRBD1 for D (5 bases). V lost 1 base, J lost 7 bases, and 8 bases lay in between. This CDR3 comprises 13 residues. Germline-derived CDR1 and CDR2 are SGHAT and FQNNGV. The CDR3 DNA follows: TGTGCCAGCAGCTTAGGGGGCGAGCAGCCCCAGCATTTT. This translates into CASSLGGEQPQHF.

This clonotype was seen at least ten times. The gene calls are TRBV18 and TRBJ2-3; the D gene is possibly TRBD1 (5 bases). CDR3 size: 14 residues. V shed 2 bases and J shed 2 bases, with 8 bases lying between them. Germline assignment: CDR1 KGHSH and CDR2 LQKENI. The CDR3 DNA is TGTGCCAGCTCACCAGGGGCAGACACAGATACGCAGTATTTT. It specifies CASSPGADTDTQYF.

This clonotype has a count of ten or more. V and J are TRBV7-9 and TRBJ2-5, with 8 bases that match TRBD1. V lost 7 bases, J lost 1 base, and 8 bases stayed unmatched. Germline CDR1 and CDR2: SEHNR and FQNEAQ (reference sequence). This CDR3 is built from 15 residues. The CDR3 loop is CASTPDRAPQETQYF. CDR3 in DNA: TGTGCCAGCACTCCGGACAGGGCCCCCCAAGAGACCCAGTACTTC.

This clonotype has a count of ten or more. The chain employs TRBV7-2 and TRBJ1-1; 9 bases are a match to TRBD1. The CDR3 has 14 amino acids. Germline loops: CDR1 SGHTA, CDR2 FQGNSA. J was trimmed by 4 bases and V by 3 bases; bases with no gene match: 3. The CDR3 loop reads CASSFPTGGTEAFF. CDR3 bases: TGTGCCAGCAGCTTCCCGACAGGGGGCACTGAAGCTTTCTTT. The full variable domain, in which reference TRBV7-2 and TRBJ1-1 provide the parts outside the CDR3, is GAGVSQSPSNKVTEKGKDVELRCDPISGHTALYWYRQSLGQGLEFLIYFQGNSAPDKSGLPSDRFSAERTGGSVSTLTIQRTQQEDSAVYLCASSFPTGGTEAFFGQGTRLTVV.

V is TRBV5-4 and J is TRBJ1-2; D may be TRBD1 (5 bases). Germline assignment: CDR1 SGHNT and CDR2 YYREEE (reference sequence). Trimming pared 3 bases from V and 4 bases from J, leaving 13 bases between. The CDR3 contains 14 residues. Here the CDR3 DNA reads TGTGCCAGCAGCTACCGGGGGTTACGCTATGGCTACACCTTC. Translation gives CASSYRGLRYGYTF.